A single sample is the source of the 18 T cell receptor beta chains below, sequenced in a study of T cell responses to AZD1222 COVID-19 vaccine. Profiling relied on immunoSEQ multiplex PCR, and the TCRdb table lists in-frame clones only, not all of them. The profile covers about 94,000 clones, with around nine tenths appearing a single time and roughly 13% taken by the ten largest. The sample in question was peripheral blood, obtained on day 0 of AZD1222 vaccination. These receptors originate from an adult in good health.

The chain links TRBV12-5 to TRBJ2-7; TRBD1 might be the D (5 bases). V was pared by 5 bases and J by 0 bases, with 14 bases between. The V gene's germline CDR1 is LGHNT and CDR2 FRNRAP. This CDR3 contains 15 residues. Here the CDR3 reads CASGHNRTRSYEQYF. The CDR3 region has the DNA TGTGCTAGTGGTCACAACAGGACCCGCTCCTACGAGCAGTACTTC.

The chain joins TRBV18 to TRBJ1-2, with TRBD1 matching 8 bases. Germline CDR1 and CDR2: KGHSH and LQKENI. The ends lost 6 bases at V and 2 bases at J; junction bases unmatched: 5. This CDR3 is 14 amino acids long. The CDR3 reads CASSQDRGNYGYTF. In nucleotides, the CDR3 is TGTGCCAGCTCTCAAGACAGGGGAAACTATGGCTACACCTTC. The full variable domain, rest sourced from reference TRBV18 and TRBJ1-2, is NAGVMQNPRHLVRRRGQEARLRCSPMKGHSHVYWYRQLPEEGLKFMVYLQKENIIDESGMPKERFSAEFPKEGPSILRIQQVVRGDSAAYFCASSQDRGNYGYTFGSGTRLTVV.

The rearrangement links TRBV19 to TRBJ2-2, with D perhaps TRBD2 (6 bases). Between the trimmed V and J ends, which lost 1 base and 4 bases, there was a span of 13 bases. The V gene's germline CDR1 is LNHDA and CDR2 SQIVND (reference sequence). This CDR3 region has 16 residues. In nucleotides, the CDR3 is TGTGCCAGTAGTATAGGCGGGGTTCTAGGCACCGGGGAGCTGTTTTTT. Protein sequence: CASSIGGVLGTGELFF.

The rearrangement links TRBV27 to TRBJ2-6, with 10 nucleotides matching TRBD1. V shed 7 bases, J shed 13 bases, and the junction held 10 bases outside the gene matches. The CDR3 loop spans 14 amino acids. The germline V gene has CDR1 MNHEY and CDR2 SMNVEV (reference sequence). Written as DNA, the CDR3 is TGTGCCAGCAACTCGGGACAGGGGTTTGGTGTCCTGACTTTC. Translation: CASNSGQGFGVLTF.

The gene calls are TRBV6-6 and TRBJ1-1; 8 bases are shared with TRBD1. Germline CDR1 and CDR2: MNHNY and SVGAGI (reference sequence). This CDR3 has 13 residues. The V gene end was trimmed by 7 bases and the J gene end by 3 bases; junction bases not matched to a gene: 4. CDR3 loop: CASTGTGYTEAFF. The CDR3 bases are TGTGCCAGCACCGGGACAGGTTACACTGAAGCTTTCTTT.

The V gene is TRBV3-1 (or the pseudogene TRBV3-2), the J gene TRBJ1-2, with 7 nucleotides matching TRBD1. The CDR3 runs to 14 residues. CDR1 is LGHDT and CDR2 is YNNKEL in the germline V gene (reference sequence). With 2 bases clipped from V and 5 bases from J, the junction kept 5 bases outside the gene matches. The CDR3 spells CASSQTGAPYGYTF. CDR3 nucleotide sequence: TGTGCCAGCAGCCAAACAGGGGCGCCATATGGCTACACCTTC.

V and J are TRBV19 and TRBJ2-7; 9 nucleotides match TRBD1. This CDR3 comprises 14 residues. The V segment lost 10 bases and the J segment 5 bases; nucleotides outside the gene matches: 12. Germline values: CDR1 LNHDA, CDR2 SQIVND (reference sequence). CDR3 bases: TGTGCCACCTCAGGTGGGGACAGGGTGGACGAGCAGTACTTC. Translation gives CATSGGDRVDEQYF.

The V call is TRBV27, the J call TRBJ1-2; 7 bases map to TRBD1. This CDR3 region has 15 residues. V dropped 4 bases and J dropped 5; count of bases not matched to a gene: 10. Germline values: CDR1 MNHEY, CDR2 SMNVEV (reference sequence). The CDR3 coding sequence is TGTGCCAGCAGTTACAGGGGAATGCGGCAATATGGCTACACCTTC. It codes for CASSYRGMRQYGYTF.

This clone was seen once. This chain uses TRBV5-1 with TRBJ2-3; TRBD2 agrees at 11 bases. CDR3 length: 20 residues. Trimming removed 0 bases from V and 0 bases from J; junction bases left unmatched: 12. Germline CDR1 and CDR2: SGHRS and YFSETQ. The CDR3 sequence: CASSLATSGGPVRSTDTQYF. CDR3 sequence (DNA): TGCGCCAGCAGCTTGGCCACTAGCGGGGGCCCGGTTAGGAGCACAGATACGCAGTATTTT. Looking up the rest from reference TRBV5-1 and TRBJ2-3 gives the full variable domain: KAGVTQTPRYLIKTRGQQVTLSCSPISGHRSVSWYQQTPGQGLQFLFEYFSETQRNKGNFPGRFSGRQFSNSRSEMNVSTLELGDSALYLCASSLATSGGPVRSTDTQYFGPGTRLTVL.

The chain is built from TRBV21-1 and TRBJ1-1. TRBV21-1 is a documented pseudogene. This CDR3 is 17 amino acids long. The CDR3 region has the DNA TGTGCCAGCAGCAAAGACTTCATGGCGGGCCGGGGCACTGAAGCTTTCTTT. It encodes CASSKDFMAGRGTEAFF.

This sequence joins TRBV5-1 and TRBJ1-4; possibly TRBD1 for D (6 bases). The CDR3 totals 14 residues. Germline CDR1 SGHRS, CDR2 YFSETQ. V shed 4 bases and J shed 2 bases, with 9 bases lying between them. This chain's CDR3 is CASSPQGTNEKLFF. In nucleotides, the CDR3 is TGCGCCAGCAGCCCACAGGGCACTAATGAAAAACTGTTTTTT. The variable domain in full, with the rest retrieved from reference TRBV5-1 and TRBJ1-4, is KAGVTQTPRYLIKTRGQQVTLSCSPISGHRSVSWYQQTPGQGLQFLFEYFSETQRNKGNFPGRFSGRQFSNSRSEMNVSTLELGDSALYLCASSPQGTNEKLFFGSGTQLSVL.

The chain carries TRBV27 and TRBJ1-1, with 11 bases fitting TRBD1. J lost 5 bases, V lost 2 bases, and 1 base had no gene match. The CDR3 contains 14 residues. Germline CDR1 and CDR2: MNHEY and SMNVEV (reference sequence). CDR3 in DNA: TGTGCCAGCAGTTTAGGACAGGGGGCGACTGAAGCTTTCTTT. Amino acid sequence: CASSLGQGATEAFF.

This chain connects TRBV4-3 to TRBJ1-2; 7 bases are a match to TRBD1. Unmatched junction bases numbered 6, after V lost 1 base and J lost 4 bases. CDR3 length equals 15 residues. Germline V gene data show CDR1 as LGHNA and CDR2 as YSLEER. The CDR3 sequence is CASSQGQGGSYGYTF. The CDR3 DNA reads as TGCGCCAGCAGCCAAGGACAGGGCGGAAGCTATGGCTACACCTTC.

The chain uses TRBV5-1 and TRBJ1-1; D is unclear. Trimming shortened V by 6 bases and J by 8 bases, and 20 bases separated the two germline ends. The CDR3 consists of 14 residues. The germline V gene encodes CDR1 SGHRS and CDR2 YFSETQ. This chain's CDR3 is CASKVRTATFEAFF. As DNA, the CDR3 is TGCGCCAGCAAAGTACGGACGGCAACATTCGAAGCTTTCTTT.

The chain couples TRBV9 to TRBJ1-1; D unresolved. The V end lost 3 bases, the J end lost 4 bases, and 10 bases lay between the germline ends. This CDR3 has 13 amino acids. Germline-derived CDR1 and CDR2 are SGDLS and YYNGEE. The DNA of the CDR3 is TGTGCCAGCAGCGAGGGTGGTGGCACTGAAGCTTTCTTT. It yields the protein CASSEGGGTEAFF.

The genes are TRBV10-3 and TRBJ2-7; TRBD1 might be the D (6 bases). The length of the CDR3 is 12 residues. The V end lost 6 bases, the J end lost 4 bases, and 10 bases lay between the germline ends. The germline V gene encodes CDR1 ENHRY and CDR2 SYGVKD. This chain's CDR3 is CAISPTGYEQYF. The CDR3 nucleotides are TGTGCCATCAGCCCGACAGGATACGAGCAGTACTTC.

V usage is TRBV6-1 and J usage is TRBJ1-5; no clear D gene. Deletions cut 0 bases from V and 1 base from J, with 13 bases between. From germline, CDR1 is MNHNS and CDR2 SASEGT. CDR3 size: 17 residues. The CDR3 reads CASSEALGVGSNQPQHF. In DNA form, the CDR3 reads TGTGCCAGCAGTGAAGCGCTCGGGGTGGGCAGCAATCAGCCCCAGCATTTT.

The J gene is TRBJ2-5, the V gene TRBV25-1; 9 bases are shared with TRBD2. V was clipped by 3 bases and J by 0 bases; unmatched bases: 5. Germline assignment: CDR1 MGHDK and CDR2 SYGVNS. The CDR3 is 16 amino acids. This CDR3 is CASSEGQRGDQETQYF. The CDR3 DNA is TGTGCCAGCAGTGAGGGTCAGCGGGGGGACCAAGAGACCCAGTACTTC.